The T cell receptor beta chain under discussion was sequenced for a study of siplizumab effects on memory and regulatory T cells. Generated by immunoSEQ multiplex PCR, the TCRdb table keeps only in-frame clones and is missing some. This table has roughly 100,000 clones, roughly 93% appearing once. The germline CDR1 and CDR2 sequences are ENHRY and SYGVKD. V lost 0 bases, J lost 6 bases, and 1 base stayed unmatched. The CDR3 extends over 15 amino acids. This clone was recorded a few times. The origin of this receptor is a human donor in good health. The sequenced sample was Tregs sorted from blood. The J gene is TRBJ2-4, the V gene TRBV10-3, with 11 bases identical to TRBD1. CDR3 DNA sequence: TGTGCCATCAGTGAGTCCGGGACAGGGGGAAACATTCAGTACTTC. Translated, it gives CAISESGTGGNIQYF.